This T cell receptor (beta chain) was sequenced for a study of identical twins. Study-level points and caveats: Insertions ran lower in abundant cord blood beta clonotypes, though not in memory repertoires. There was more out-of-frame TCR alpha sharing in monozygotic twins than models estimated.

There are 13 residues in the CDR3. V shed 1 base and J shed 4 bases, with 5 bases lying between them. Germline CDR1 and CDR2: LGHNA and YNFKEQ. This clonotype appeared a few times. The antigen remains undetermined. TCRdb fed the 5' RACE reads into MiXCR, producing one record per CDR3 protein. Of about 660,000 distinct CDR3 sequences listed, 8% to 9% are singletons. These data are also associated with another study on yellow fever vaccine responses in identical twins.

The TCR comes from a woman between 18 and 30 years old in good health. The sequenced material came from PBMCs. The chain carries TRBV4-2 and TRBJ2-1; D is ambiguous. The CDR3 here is CASSQVSYNEQFF. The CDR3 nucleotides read TGTGCCAGCAGCCAAGTCAGTTACAATGAGCAGTTCTTC.